This entry is about one T cell receptor (beta chain). The data stem from a study of shared clonotypes between healthy human individuals. V was cut by 6 bases and J by 4 bases, with 12 bases left in between. This CDR3 comprises 13 residues. The germline gives CDR1 MNHEY, CDR2 SVGAGI. Profiling relied on immunoSEQ multiplex PCR, and the TCRdb table lists in-frame clones only, not all of them. The sample shows more than 850,000 clones, 78% of them seen only once. Material: memory CD4+ T cells from PBMCs. Described subset: CD45RA-negative fraction. The receptor's source is a man aged 18 to 30 in good health. Some clones in this sample may be carry-over from other donors' samples. The chain links TRBV6-5 to TRBJ1-2, with D maybe TRBD1 (6 bases). The CDR3 bases are TGTGCCAGCAGATCGACAGGCCCCTATGGCTACACCTTC. Amino acid sequence: CASRSTGPYGYTF.